The clone carrying this TCR beta chain came up a few times. The antigen is unknown. The data stem from a study of post-analysis software for immune sequencing data. Study-wide results and caveats: The five TRBV segments detected at higher frequency in patients than in controls included TRBV5-6, TRBV5-1 and TRBV20-1.

Presence of unique molecular identifiers characterized the TCR beta cDNA libraries. TCRdb recomputed calls from the PCR reads with MiXCR, one row per CDR3 protein. The sample contains roughly 400,000 distinct CDR3 sequences, 30% to 40% of which appear only once. Trimming pared 4 bases from V and 6 bases from J, leaving 11 bases between. Germline assignment: CDR1 MNHEY and CDR2 SVGAGI. The CDR3 contains 13 residues. The receptor comes from a girl aged 2 to 10 with multiple sclerosis. Material: blood. The J gene is TRBJ2-3, the V gene TRBV6-5; a weak D match, TRBD1 (6 bases). DNA of the CDR3: TGTGCCAGCAGTTTCCGACAGGCCGATACGCAGTATTTT. Translated: CASSFRQADTQYF.